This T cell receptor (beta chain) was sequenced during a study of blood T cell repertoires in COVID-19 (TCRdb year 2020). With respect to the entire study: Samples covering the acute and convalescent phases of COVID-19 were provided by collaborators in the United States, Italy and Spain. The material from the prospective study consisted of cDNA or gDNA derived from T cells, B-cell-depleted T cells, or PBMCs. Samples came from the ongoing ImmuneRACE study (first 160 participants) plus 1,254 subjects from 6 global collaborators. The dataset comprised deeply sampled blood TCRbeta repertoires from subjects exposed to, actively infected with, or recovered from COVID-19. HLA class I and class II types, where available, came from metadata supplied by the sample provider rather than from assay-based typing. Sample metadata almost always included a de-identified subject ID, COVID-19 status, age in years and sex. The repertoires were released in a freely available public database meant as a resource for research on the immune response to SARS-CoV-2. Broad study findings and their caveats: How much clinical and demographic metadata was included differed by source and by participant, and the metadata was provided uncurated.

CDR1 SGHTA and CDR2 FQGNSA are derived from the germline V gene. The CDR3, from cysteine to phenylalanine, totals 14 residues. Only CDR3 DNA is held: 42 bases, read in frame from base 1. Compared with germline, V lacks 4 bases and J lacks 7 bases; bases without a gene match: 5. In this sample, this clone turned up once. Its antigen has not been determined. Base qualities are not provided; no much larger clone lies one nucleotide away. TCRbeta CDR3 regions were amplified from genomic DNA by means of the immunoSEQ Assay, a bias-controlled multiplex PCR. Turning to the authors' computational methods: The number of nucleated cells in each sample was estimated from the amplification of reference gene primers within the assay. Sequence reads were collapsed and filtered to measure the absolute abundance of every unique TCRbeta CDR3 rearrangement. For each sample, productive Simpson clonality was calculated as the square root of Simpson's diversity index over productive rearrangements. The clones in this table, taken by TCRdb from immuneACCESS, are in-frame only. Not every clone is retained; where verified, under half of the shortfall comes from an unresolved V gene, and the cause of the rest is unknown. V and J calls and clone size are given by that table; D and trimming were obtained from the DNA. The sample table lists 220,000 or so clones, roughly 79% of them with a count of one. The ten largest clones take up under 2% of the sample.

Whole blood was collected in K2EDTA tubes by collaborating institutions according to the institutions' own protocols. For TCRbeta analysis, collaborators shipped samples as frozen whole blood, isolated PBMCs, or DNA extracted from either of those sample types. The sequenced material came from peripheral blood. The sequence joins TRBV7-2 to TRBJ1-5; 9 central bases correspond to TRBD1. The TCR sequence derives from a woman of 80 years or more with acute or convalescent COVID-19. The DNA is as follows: TGTGCCAGCAGCTGGACAGGGGACGGGCAGCCCCAGCATTTT. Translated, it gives CASSWTGDGQPQHF. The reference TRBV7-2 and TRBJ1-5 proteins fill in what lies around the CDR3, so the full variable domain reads GAGVSQSPSNKVTEKGKDVELRCDPISGHTALYWYRQSLGQGLEFLIYFQGNSAPDKSGLPSDRFSAERTGGSVSTLTIQRTQQEDSAVYLCASSWTGDGQPQHFGDGTRLSIL.